These T cell receptor beta chains were read from a single sample in a study of blood T cell repertoires in COVID-19. Assay: immunoSEQ multiplex PCR; the TCRdb copy retains only in-frame clones and omits some. The table lists approximately 110,000 clones, 84% of them singletons. Sequencing was carried out using peripheral blood. The receptors derive from a woman aged 40 to 50 with acute or convalescent COVID-19. Both conserved end residues are part of each CDR3. The D gene is left open where the match is weak. Size values are once, few and many counts, or a class for expanded clones, and some rows have none.

D | J | size | V | CDR3 | DNA
. | TRBJ2-3 | . | TRBV2 | CASSSTASTDTQYF | TGTGCCAGCAGTAGCACCGCTAGCACAGATACGCAGTATTTT
. | TRBJ1-1 | . | TRBV2 | CASSDEGWSTEAFF | TGTGCCAGCAGTGATGAGGGTTGGAGCACTGAAGCTTTCTTT
. | TRBJ2-1 | . | TRBV5-1 | CASSLVQGFAYNEQFF | TGCGCCAGCAGCTTGGTCCAGGGCTTTGCCTACAATGAGCAGTTCTTC
TRBD2 | TRBJ2-5 | . | TRBV7-7 | CASSMSGNSETQYF | TGTGCCAGCAGCATGAGCGGGAACAGCGAGACCCAGTACTTC
. | TRBJ1-2 | . | TRBV5-4 | CASSASGQTYGYTF | TGTGCCAGCAGCGCGTCGGGACAAACCTATGGCTACACCTTC
TRBD2 | TRBJ2-2 | . | TRBV7-2 | CASSLAWTSGGASGELFF | TGTGCCAGCAGCTTAGCTTGGACTAGCGGGGGGGCTAGCGGGGAGCTGTTTTTT
TRBD1 | TRBJ2-7 | once | TRBV5-6 | CASSLGPDRDEQYF | TGTGCCAGCAGCTTGGGGCCGGACAGGGACGAGCAGTACTTC
. | TRBJ2-2 | . | TRBV30 | CAFEGRYDTGELFF | TGTGCCTTTGAGGGGAGGTACGACACCGGGGAGCTGTTTTTT
TRBD1 | TRBJ1-2 | . | TRBV5-1 | CASSLAGLTTGSAYGYTF | TGCGCCAGCAGCTTGGCGGGGCTTACGACAGGGTCGGCCTATGGCTACACCTTC
TRBD1 | TRBJ2-3 | . | TRBV6-4 | CASSAFTGTGRDTQYF | TGTGCCAGCAGTGCGTTCACCGGGACAGGGCGAGATACGCAGTATTTT
. | TRBJ1-3 | . | TRBV9 | CASSVEAGAGNTIYF | TGTGCCAGCAGCGTAGAGGCAGGGGCGGGAAACACCATATATTTT
. | TRBJ2-7 | . | TRBV30 | CAWSGGHPTYEQYF | TGTGCCTGGAGTGGGGGACATCCTACCTACGAGCAGTACTTC
. | TRBJ2-3 | . | TRBV5-1 | CASSPRTMGGTDTQYF | TGCGCCAGCAGCCCGCGGACTATGGGGGGCACAGATACGCAGTATTTT
TRBD1 | TRBJ1-2 | once | TRBV18 | CASSVKQGADYGYTF | TGTGCCAGCTCAGTGAAGCAGGGGGCTGACTATGGCTACACCTTC
TRBD1 | TRBJ1-1 | . | TRBV5-1 | CASTRRTGGVTEAFF | TGCGCCAGCACTCGGAGAACAGGGGGAGTCACTGAAGCTTTCTTT
. | TRBJ1-6 | . | TRBV6-6 | CASRGRDGNNSPLHF | TGTGCCAGCAGGGGGCGGGACGGGAATAATTCACCCCTCCACTTT
. | TRBJ1-5 | . | TRBV6-2/TRBV6-3 | CASSYGGAGNQPQHF | TGTGCCAGCAGTTACGGGGGGGCCGGCAATCAGCCCCAGCATTTT
. | TRBJ1-3 | . | TRBV15 | CATSRGRGPGSGNTIYF | TGTGCCACCAGCCGAGGGCGAGGTCCGGGGTCTGGAAACACCATATATTTT
. | TRBJ1-1 | . | TRBV2 | CASSRDTEAFF | TGTGCCAGCAGTCGGGACACTGAAGCTTTCTTT
. | TRBJ2-7 | . | TRBV18 | CASSPSAGYEQYF | TGTGCCAGCTCACCCTCGGCGGGCTACGAGCAGTACTTC
. | TRBJ2-1 | . | TRBV7-9 | CASSLVEGSEQFF | TGTGCCAGCAGCTTAGTGGAGGGAAGTGAGCAGTTCTTC
. | TRBJ2-6 | . | TRBV5-1 | CASSLVPGMGGANVLTF | TGCGCCAGCAGCTTGGTTCCGGGGATGGGTGGGGCCAACGTCCTGACTTTC
. | TRBJ2-7 | . | TRBV19 | CASSRYQGTAEQYF | TGTGCCAGTAGTAGATACCAGGGCACGGCCGAGCAGTACTTC
TRBD1 | TRBJ1-1 | . | TRBV5-1 | CASSLVGQAGTNTEAFF | TGCGCCAGCAGCTTGGTTGGACAGGCTGGAACGAACACTGAAGCTTTCTTT
. | TRBJ1-3 | . | TRBV18 | CASSPLRTDPGNTIYF | TGTGCCAGCTCACCCTTAAGGACAGATCCAGGAAACACCATATATTTT
. | TRBJ2-5 | . | TRBV7-2 | CASSLAKPQETQYF | TGTGCCAGCAGCTTAGCCAAACCTCAGGAGACCCAGTACTTC
. | TRBJ1-2 | . | TRBV6-2/TRBV6-3 | CASSLRQVNGYTF | TGTGCCAGCAGCCTAAGACAGGTCAATGGCTACACCTTC